This T cell receptor (beta chain) appears in the sequencing data of a study of cytomegalovirus exposure and HLA in healthy donors (dated by TCRdb to the late 2010s). Background for the entire study: An earlier analysis of under 600 of the donors reported 250 to 350 Gb of sequence data and some 120 million unique TCR beta sequences from approximately 180 million T cells. Around 320 gigabases of sequencing data and 70 million to 85 million unique TCR sequences were included in an early release covering roughly 600 HLA-typed donors. Of the roughly 430 genotyped donors, 65% to 90% fell in the genetic ancestry cluster associated with self-reported Caucasian donors. The aim of the study was to test whether cataloging public T cell receptors could identify signatures of past pathogen exposure. The study used immunosequencing to profile the T cell repertoires of approximately 630 subjects and linked those repertoires to cytomegalovirus serostatus. In addition to the first cohort of 666 subjects, a separate validation cohort of 120 different subjects was used. To predict cytomegalovirus infection status, the study combined high-throughput TCR immunosequencing, statistical association of individual TCRs with disease status, and machine learning. To study patterns of TCR occurrence, a later analysis re-analyzed previously published TCR beta repertoires from several hundred donors and added high-resolution HLA genotyping. In the later analysis, no new phenotypic data were used to find candidate immune exposures; instead, reliance was placed on TCR beta sequences and their occurrence across donors. In an earlier analysis of several hundred of the donors, high-throughput TCR beta sequencing was used to judge whether each TCR beta V gene segment behaved as functional or pseudogenic. Alongside the repertoire data, information on donor age, sex, ethnicity and CMV serostatus was compiled. In a later genetic analysis, genome-wide SNP genotypes for about 55% of the roughly 700 donors were used, and that subset was treated as a discovery cohort. Every discovery cohort repertoire had been produced on one sequencing platform. Class I and class II HLA loci were covered by the typing at four-digit resolution. The number of typed donors differed by locus: about 620-640 for A, B, C, DRB1 and DQB1; roughly 510 for DQA1; roughly 600 for DPA1; and roughly 490 for DPB1. Four to six DR-DQ haplotypes were handled as single units for association and clustering, since linkage in the cohort was strong. Across approximately 420 genotyped donors of the cohort, an average of roughly 200,000 unique TCR beta nucleotide sequences per donor were sequenced, and approximately 17% of those sequences were non-productive.

Broad study findings and their caveats: Specific HLA alleles were associated with roughly 17,000 TCR beta sequences at a false discovery rate of 0.05 in a later analysis. When HLA alleles, especially DR and DQ, strongly co-occurred, TCR associations were difficult to assign to individual alleles. The study gave a list of around 170 TCR beta chains associated with cytomegalovirus. Roughly uniform sequencing depth across donors was assumed in presence/absence analyses, although this assumption may not hold. The authors suggested that the approach could potentially be extended to other disease states and immunological phenotypes. HLA typing was unavailable for some donors at each locus, so association tests used only the typed subset. Immune exposure information for the cohort was limited to CMV serostatus. Most TCR sequences were seen in very few donors, while some public TCRs were found in many individuals. The 87-base-pair reads could not distinguish some IMGT-functional V segments, including TRBV6-2 and TRBV6-3, so those segments were excluded. A cluster of highly shared sequence variants was judged likely to be a technical artifact of the sequencing pipeline. Broadly in line with IMGT annotations, most TCR beta V segments showed up in productive rearrangements about 87% or about 30% of the time in an earlier analysis of around 550 of the donors. A later genetic analysis associated a missense DCLRE1C variant with V-gene and J-gene trimming of TCR beta chains, and an independent cohort replicated the association. A further reported finding was that TCR beta sequences accurately predicted the HLA-A and HLA-B alleles for most subjects in the first cohort. Because counts were too low, about 18 rarely observed V segments, including chromosome 9 orphons, were excluded from the earlier analysis of 587 of the donors. Linkage disequilibrium might explain the correlated functional status among segregating V segments, but an unknown experimental factor could not be ruled out. A later analysis found that HLA-associated TCR beta chains were more clonally expanded and had lower generation probabilities than equally common non-associated chains. According to a later analysis, TCR association rates differed among HLA loci, with DRB1 alleles showing the most associated TCRs and HLA-C alleles showing the fewest. In vitro tests confirmed that a few of the cytomegalovirus-associated TCR beta chains recognize cytomegalovirus antigens. In a later analysis, several top co-occurrence clusters were reported to appear linked to parvovirus B19, influenza, CMV and Epstein-Barr virus. A later analysis found that most CMV-associated TCR beta chains appeared HLA-restricted, with HLA associations seemingly driven largely by CMV exposure. According to a later genetic analysis, donors in an Asian-associated ancestry cluster had fewer N-insertions in productive TCRs than the approximately 630-donor mean. In both the original and validation cohorts, the classifier was reported to diagnose cytomegalovirus status with high specificity and sensitivity. The cohort was sequenced for TCR beta chains only, and without alpha or paired-chain data the features that could be detected were limited.

Libraries were constructed by the immunoSEQ multiplex PCR assay. The multiplex PCR relied on a mix of 60 forward primers for TCR Vbeta segments and 13 reverse primers for TCR Jbeta segments. The CDR3 region of rearranged TCR beta genes was amplified from genomic DNA by a multiplex PCR assay. The Illumina HiSeq System was used to sequence the amplified TCR beta libraries as 87-base-pair reads. The source study handled its data this way. A later analysis tallied 75 million to 95 million unique TCR beta chains across the 600 to 700 repertoires, and 10 million to 11 million of those chains were shared by two or more donors. To remove PCR and sequencing errors, raw reads were error-corrected and collapsed into unique sequences using a nearest-neighbor algorithm that merged closely related sequences. V, D and J gene segments were assigned by aligning CDR3 sequences to IMGT reference sequences. For a sequence to be retained, a match of at least six nucleotides to both a V gene segment and a J gene segment was required. A rearrangement counted as productive if the CDR3 had no stop codons and remained in frame with V and J, and every other rearrangement counted as non-productive. CDR3 was defined according to IMGT convention as the region running from the second conserved V-encoded cysteine to the conserved J-encoded phenylalanine. The earlier analysis of about 590 of the donors excluded sequences that lacked an unambiguous match to a single V gene segment. In an earlier analysis of around 590 of the donors, a V segment was called functional when productive rearrangements were above 56.7%, and segregating when the standard deviation between donors exceeded 5%. A statistical classification framework was built to diagnose cytomegalovirus status from the catalog of TCR beta chain sequences. V and J gene assignment, in a later analysis, came from comparing TCR nucleotide sequences with IMGT/GENE-DB human TR gene sequences. The TCRdist pipeline was used in a later analysis to assign CDR3 sequences and most-parsimonious VDJ recombination scenarios. A later analysis defined each TCR beta chain by its CDR3 amino acid sequence plus V-gene family, and excluded reads lacking a unique V-gene family. To address suspected cross-contamination and a sequencing artifact, a later analysis removed under 600 highly shared, low-generation-probability nucleotide sequences. In a later analysis, a clonal expansion index was calculated for each public chain from normalized within-repertoire ranks of inferred template counts. A later analysis computed generation probabilities with a VDJ recombination model fitted to out-of-frame rearrangements, and checked the results against IGoR. In a later analysis, hypergeometric tests were used to score TCR-TCR, TCR-HLA and TCR-CMV co-occurrence, with a repertoire-size bias correction applied to TCR pairs. False discovery rates were estimated in a later analysis by permuting HLA or CMV assignments 20 times. A later analysis grouped co-occurring TCRs with DBSCAN, adding TCRdist sequence similarity when clustering within HLA-allele-positive subsets. For co-occurrence clustering, repertoires with fewer than 30,000 or more than 120,000 public chains were excluded, along with four or five repertoires with anomalous nucleotide sharing. The table was pulled from immuneACCESS by TCRdb, which kept in-frame rearrangements only. Such tables lose some clones; where checked, under half of the loss comes from unresolved V genes, and the rest has no known cause. That table supplies the V and J calls and clone size; D and trimming were determined from the DNA. A total of some 140,000 clones appear in this sample, 60% to 80% of them only once. Of the sample, 2.2% falls within the top ten clones.

Comments on this clone: Its recognized antigen is unknown. No per-base quality is available; no much larger clone lies one base away.

CDR1 and CDR2 are drawn from the germline V gene: MDHEN, SYDVKM. From its cysteine to its phenylalanine, the CDR3 spans 16 amino acids. Only the CDR3 portion is preserved as DNA: 48 bases, with reading frame beginning at the first base. Trimming costs V 4 bases and J 1 base, and their ends lie 13 bases apart. The cohort comprised some 700 healthy bone marrow donors. At the time of sampling, all cohort members were nominally healthy, though unrecorded immune exposures were likely present. The donor tested CMV seronegative and was one of the 352 seronegative cohort members. Every donor gave a peripheral blood sample, and the peripheral blood mononuclear cells from that sample were used for TCR beta sequencing. Genomic DNA was extracted from the blood cell samples with the Qiagen DNeasy Blood Extraction Kit.

The sample was PBMCs. This receptor was identified in a man aged 25 to 40 in good health and CMV-seronegative. The rearrangement joined TRBV28 to TRBJ2-2; 5 matching bases give a weak D call of TRBD2. In nucleotide form, the sequence is TGTGCCAGCAGTTCCCAACTAGAGATGAACACCGGGGAGCTGTTTTTT. Its protein product is CASSSQLEMNTGELFF.